This T cell receptor beta chain was obtained from a study of Ad26.COV2.S vaccination and SARS-CoV-2 variants. Study-level information: Once, or twice with 56 days between doses, Ad26.COV2.S was given intramuscularly.

Clones were read by immunoSEQ multiplex PCR, and TCRdb kept only the in-frame ones, dropping some. The table has about 350,000 clones, about 88% seen once. This clone was detected only once. The treatment is: roughly 18 received Ad26.COV2.S at low or high dose, single or two shots; about 5 received placebo; per-sample allocation not given. Collection of the samples took place on day 63 after the first injection of vaccine or placebo. J was trimmed by 9 bases and V by 1 base; bases with no gene match: 15. The CDR3 totals 18 residues. The germline V gene has CDR1 LGHNA and CDR2 YSLEER. The sample here was peripheral blood, taken in a trial of Ad26.COV2.S vaccine versus placebo. The TCR originated in a person between 18 and 65 years old who received the Ad26.COV2.S COVID-19 vaccine or a placebo. The V gene is TRBV4-3, the J gene TRBJ1-6; TRBD1 matches 7 bases. Here the CDR3 reads CASSQVHQQTGPSSPLHF. The CDR3 nucleotides read TGCGCCAGCAGCCAAGTTCACCAACAGACAGGGCCTAGTTCACCCCTCCACTTT.